This T cell receptor (beta chain) originates from a study of OX40 agonist ivuxolimab in advanced cancers. This CDR3 is built from 17 residues. CDR1 ENHRY and CDR2 SYGVKD come from the germline V gene. V lost 0 bases and J 1 base, leaving 15 bases between the germline ends. Profiled with immunoSEQ multiplex PCR; TCRdb holds only in-frame clones, not every one. In the table there are roughly 59,000 clones, about 92% of which are singletons. The clonotype originates from an adult with an advanced solid tumor such as melanoma, head and neck, liver or kidney cancer. The rearrangement links TRBV10-3 to TRBJ2-5, with TRBD1 as a possible D gene (5 bases). Sequencing used CD4+ or CD8+ T cells sorted from blood, obtained in a trial of the OX40 agonist ivuxolimab. The CDR3 spells CAISESRQRQSQETQYF. In nucleotides, the CDR3 is TGTGCCATCAGTGAGTCTAGGCAGAGACAGAGCCAAGAGACCCAGTACTTC.